These 5 T cell receptor beta chains were sequenced from one sample in a study of T cells in Graves' hyperthyroidism and ophthalmopathy. RNA transcripts gave rise to amplified TCR beta CDR3 regions. First-round RT-PCR targeting the TCR CDR3 was performed with the HTBI primer set. TCRdb reprocessed the multiplex PCR reads via MiXCR and lists one record per CDR3 protein. Among hundreds of thousands of distinct CDR3 sequences listed, roughly a sixth were seen once. The sample taken for sequencing was blood. These receptor sequences come from a woman aged 50 to 65 with Graves' hyperthyroidism that later progressed to Graves' ophthalmopathy.

This clonotype has ten or more counts. The CDR3 region has the DNA TGTGCCAGCAAAGTAGGCAGCTCTGAAGCTTTCTTT. As protein: CASKVGSSEAFF. The V gene is TRBV6-1, the J gene TRBJ1-1, with D hard to call. The CDR3 is made up of 12 amino acids. Trimming stripped 7 bases from V and 6 bases from J, with 12 bases between. In germline, CDR1 is MNHNS, CDR2 SASEGT.

This clonotype was seen many times. The gene calls are TRBV11-3 and TRBJ2-1; 9 nucleotides align to TRBD1. Trimming took 3 bases from V and 7 from J; bases not matched to a gene: 19. The V gene's germline CDR1 is SGHNT and CDR2 YENEEA. There are 19 residues in the CDR3. CDR3 DNA sequence: TGTGCCAGCAGCTTGAACTGGTGGGGAGCGGGACAGGGTAAAAATGAGCAGTTCTTC. It specifies CASSLNWWGAGQGKNEQFF.

This clonotype was observed at least ten times. This sequence joins TRBV7-6 and TRBJ1-1, with unresolved D. The germline CDR1 and CDR2 sequences are SGHVS and FNYEAQ. With 3 bases removed from V and 0 bases from J, the gap between germline ends came to 14 bases. The CDR3 is 16 residues long. The CDR3 coding sequence is TGTGCCAGCAGCTTCTCCGTCGGGCGGCTGAACACTGAAGCTTTCTTT. It yields the protein CASSFSVGRLNTEAFF.

This clonotype appeared a few times. The CDR3 DNA reads as TGTGCCAGCAGCTTATCCGTGACTAATGAAAAACTGTTTTTT. Protein sequence: CASSLSVTNEKLFF. This chain uses TRBV7-2 with TRBJ1-4; unclear D gene. V was trimmed by 2 bases and J by 2 bases, leaving 6 bases between them. Germline lookup yields CDR1 SGHTA and CDR2 FQGNSA. The CDR3 is made up of 14 amino acids.

This clonotype has at least ten counts. The chain employs TRBV20-1 and TRBJ2-7; D is perhaps TRBD1 or TRBD2 (5 bases each). Germline V gene lookup returns CDR1 DFQATT and CDR2 SNEGSKA (reference sequence). The CDR3 totals 16 residues. Deletions cut 3 bases from V and 3 bases from J, with 21 bases between. The CDR3 sequence is CSASHADGGVLYEQYF. The CDR3 DNA reads as TGCAGTGCTAGCCACGCCGATGGGGGAGTCCTCTACGAGCAGTACTTC.